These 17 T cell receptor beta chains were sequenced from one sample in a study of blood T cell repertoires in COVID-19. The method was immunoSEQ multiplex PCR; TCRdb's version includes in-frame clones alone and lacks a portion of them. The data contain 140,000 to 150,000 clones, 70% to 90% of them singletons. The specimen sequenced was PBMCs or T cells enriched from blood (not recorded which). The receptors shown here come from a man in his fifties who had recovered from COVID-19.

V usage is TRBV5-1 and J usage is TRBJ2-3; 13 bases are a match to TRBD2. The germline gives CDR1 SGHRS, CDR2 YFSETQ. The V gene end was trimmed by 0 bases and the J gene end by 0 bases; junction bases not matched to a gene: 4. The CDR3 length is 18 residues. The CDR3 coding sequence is TGCGCCAGCAGCTTGGGACTAGCGGGGGGTATCAGCACAGATACGCAGTATTTT. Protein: CASSLGLAGGISTDTQYF.

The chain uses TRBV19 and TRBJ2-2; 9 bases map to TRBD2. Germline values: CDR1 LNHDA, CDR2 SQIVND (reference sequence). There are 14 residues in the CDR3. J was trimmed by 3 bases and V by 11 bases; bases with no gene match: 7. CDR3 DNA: TGTGCCGGCGATAAGCGGGAGGACACCGGGGAGCTGTTTTTT. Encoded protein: CAGDKREDTGELFF.

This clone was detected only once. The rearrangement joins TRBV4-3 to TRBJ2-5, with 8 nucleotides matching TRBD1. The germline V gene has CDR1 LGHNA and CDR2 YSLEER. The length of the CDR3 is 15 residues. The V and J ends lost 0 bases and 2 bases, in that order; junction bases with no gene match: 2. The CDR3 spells CASSQEGTGQETQYF. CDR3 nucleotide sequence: TGCGCCAGCAGCCAAGAAGGGACAGGTCAAGAGACCCAGTACTTC.

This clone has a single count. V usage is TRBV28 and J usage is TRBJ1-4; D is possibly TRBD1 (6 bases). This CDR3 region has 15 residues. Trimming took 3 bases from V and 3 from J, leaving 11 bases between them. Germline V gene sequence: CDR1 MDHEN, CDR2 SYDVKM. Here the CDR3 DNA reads TGTGCCAGCAGTTTCCTGGGGGCTGCTAATGAAAAACTGTTTTTT. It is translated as CASSFLGAANEKLFF.

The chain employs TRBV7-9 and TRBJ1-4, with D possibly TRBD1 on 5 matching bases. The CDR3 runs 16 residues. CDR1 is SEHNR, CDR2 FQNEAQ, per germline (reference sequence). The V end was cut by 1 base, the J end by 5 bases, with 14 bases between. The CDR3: CASSLVGEALNEKLFF. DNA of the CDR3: TGTGCCAGCAGCTTAGTAGGGGAAGCGTTAAATGAAAAACTGTTTTTT.

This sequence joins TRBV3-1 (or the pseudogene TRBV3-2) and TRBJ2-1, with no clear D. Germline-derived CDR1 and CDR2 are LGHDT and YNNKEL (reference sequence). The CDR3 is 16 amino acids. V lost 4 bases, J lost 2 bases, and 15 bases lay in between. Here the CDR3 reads CASSPRWAPPYNEQFF. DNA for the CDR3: TGTGCCAGCAGCCCCCGCTGGGCTCCCCCCTACAATGAGCAGTTCTTC.

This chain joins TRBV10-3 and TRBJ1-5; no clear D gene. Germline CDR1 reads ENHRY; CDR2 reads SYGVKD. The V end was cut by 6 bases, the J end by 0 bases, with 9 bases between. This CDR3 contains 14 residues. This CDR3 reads CAISPEGSNQPQHF. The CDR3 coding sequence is TGTGCCATCAGCCCTGAGGGTAGCAATCAGCCCCAGCATTTT.

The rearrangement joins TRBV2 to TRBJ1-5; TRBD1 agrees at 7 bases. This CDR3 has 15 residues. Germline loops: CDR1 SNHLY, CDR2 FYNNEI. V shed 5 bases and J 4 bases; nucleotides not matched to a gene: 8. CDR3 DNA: TGTGCCAGCAGTAAGGACAGGTTTGGGAATCAGCCCCAGCATTTT. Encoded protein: CASSKDRFGNQPQHF.

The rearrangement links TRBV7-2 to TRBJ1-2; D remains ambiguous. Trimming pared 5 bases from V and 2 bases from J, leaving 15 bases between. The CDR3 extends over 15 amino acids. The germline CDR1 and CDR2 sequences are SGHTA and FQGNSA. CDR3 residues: CASSPTHSPNYGYTF. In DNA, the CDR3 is TGTGCCAGCAGCCCTACCCACAGCCCAAACTATGGCTACACCTTC.

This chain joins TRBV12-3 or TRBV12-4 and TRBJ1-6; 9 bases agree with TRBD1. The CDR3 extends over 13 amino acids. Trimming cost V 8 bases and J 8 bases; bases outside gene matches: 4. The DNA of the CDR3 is TGTGCCAGCCGGGACAGGGAGTATTCACCCCTCCACTTT. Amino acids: CASRDREYSPLHF.

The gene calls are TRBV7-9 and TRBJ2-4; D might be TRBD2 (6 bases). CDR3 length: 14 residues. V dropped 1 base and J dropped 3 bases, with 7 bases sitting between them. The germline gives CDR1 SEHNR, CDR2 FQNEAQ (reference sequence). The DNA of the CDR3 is TGTGCCAGCAGCTTAGTGGGGGGCAAAAACATTCAGTACTTC. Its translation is CASSLVGGKNIQYF.

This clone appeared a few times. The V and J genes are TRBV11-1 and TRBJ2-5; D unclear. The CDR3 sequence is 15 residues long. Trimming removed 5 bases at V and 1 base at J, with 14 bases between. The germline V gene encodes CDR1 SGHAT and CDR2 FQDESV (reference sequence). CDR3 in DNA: TGTGCCAGCAGCGTCCGACACCAAGCCCAAGAGACCCAGTACTTC. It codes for CASSVRHQAQETQYF.

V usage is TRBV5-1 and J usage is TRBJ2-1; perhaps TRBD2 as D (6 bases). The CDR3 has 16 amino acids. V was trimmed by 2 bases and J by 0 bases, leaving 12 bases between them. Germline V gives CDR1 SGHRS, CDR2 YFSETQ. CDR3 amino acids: CASSFLSGGSYNEQFF. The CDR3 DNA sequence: TGCGCCAGCAGCTTCCTCTCCGGGGGCTCCTACAATGAGCAGTTCTTC. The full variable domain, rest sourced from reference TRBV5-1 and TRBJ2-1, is KAGVTQTPRYLIKTRGQQVTLSCSPISGHRSVSWYQQTPGQGLQFLFEYFSETQRNKGNFPGRFSGRQFSNSRSEMNVSTLELGDSALYLCASSFLSGGSYNEQFFGPGTRLTVL.

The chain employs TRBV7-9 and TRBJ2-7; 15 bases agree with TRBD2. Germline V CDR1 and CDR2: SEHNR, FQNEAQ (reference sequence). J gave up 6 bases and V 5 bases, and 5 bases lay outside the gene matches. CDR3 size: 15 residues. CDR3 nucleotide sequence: TGTGCCAGCAGCCATGGGACTAGCGGGAGGCTCGAGCAGTACTTC. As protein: CASSHGTSGRLEQYF.

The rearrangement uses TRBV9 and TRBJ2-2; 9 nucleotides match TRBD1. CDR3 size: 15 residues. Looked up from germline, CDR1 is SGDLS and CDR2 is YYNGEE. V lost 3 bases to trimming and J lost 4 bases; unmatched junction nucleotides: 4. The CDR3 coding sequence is TGTGCCAGCAGCGCCGGGACAGGGAGCACCGGGGAGCTGTTTTTT. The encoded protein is CASSAGTGSTGELFF. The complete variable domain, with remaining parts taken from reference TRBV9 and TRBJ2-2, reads DSGVTQTPKHLITATGQRVTLRCSPRSGDLSVYWYQQSLDQGLQFLIQYYNGEERAKGNILERFSAQQFPDLHSELNLSSLELGDSALYFCASSAGTGSTGELFFGEGSRLTVL.

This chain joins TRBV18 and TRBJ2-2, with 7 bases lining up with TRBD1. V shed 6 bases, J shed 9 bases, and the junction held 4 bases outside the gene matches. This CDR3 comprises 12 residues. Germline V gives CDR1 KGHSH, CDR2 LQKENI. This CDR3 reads CASSPGQRELFF. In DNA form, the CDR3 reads TGTGCCAGCTCCCCGGGACAGAGGGAGCTGTTTTTT. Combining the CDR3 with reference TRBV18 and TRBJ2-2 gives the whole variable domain NAGVMQNPRHLVRRRGQEARLRCSPMKGHSHVYWYRQLPEEGLKFMVYLQKENIIDESGMPKERFSAEFPKEGPSILRIQQVVRGDSAAYFCASSPGQRELFFGEGSRLTVL.

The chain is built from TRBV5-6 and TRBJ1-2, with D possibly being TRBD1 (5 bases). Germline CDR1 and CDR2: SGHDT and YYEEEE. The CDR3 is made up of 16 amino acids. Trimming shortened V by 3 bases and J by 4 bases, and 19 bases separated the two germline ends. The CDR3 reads CASSSSLGRSSYGYTF. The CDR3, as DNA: TGTGCCAGCAGCTCGAGTCTGGGGCGGTCGAGCTATGGCTACACCTTC.